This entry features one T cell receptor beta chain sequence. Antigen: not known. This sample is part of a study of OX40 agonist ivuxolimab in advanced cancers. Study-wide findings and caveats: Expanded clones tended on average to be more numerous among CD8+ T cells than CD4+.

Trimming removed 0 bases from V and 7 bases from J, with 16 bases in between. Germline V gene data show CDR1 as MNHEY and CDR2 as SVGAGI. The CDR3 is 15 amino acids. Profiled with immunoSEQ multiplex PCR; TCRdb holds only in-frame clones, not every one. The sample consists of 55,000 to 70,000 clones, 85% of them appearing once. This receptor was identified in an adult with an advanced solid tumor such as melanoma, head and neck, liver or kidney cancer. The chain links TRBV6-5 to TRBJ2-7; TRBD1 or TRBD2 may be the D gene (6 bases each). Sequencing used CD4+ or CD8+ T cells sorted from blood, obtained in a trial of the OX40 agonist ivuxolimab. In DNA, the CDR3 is TGTGCCAGCAGTTACTCGGGCGGGACAACGGGGGAGCAGTACTTC. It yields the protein CASSYSGGTTGEQYF.